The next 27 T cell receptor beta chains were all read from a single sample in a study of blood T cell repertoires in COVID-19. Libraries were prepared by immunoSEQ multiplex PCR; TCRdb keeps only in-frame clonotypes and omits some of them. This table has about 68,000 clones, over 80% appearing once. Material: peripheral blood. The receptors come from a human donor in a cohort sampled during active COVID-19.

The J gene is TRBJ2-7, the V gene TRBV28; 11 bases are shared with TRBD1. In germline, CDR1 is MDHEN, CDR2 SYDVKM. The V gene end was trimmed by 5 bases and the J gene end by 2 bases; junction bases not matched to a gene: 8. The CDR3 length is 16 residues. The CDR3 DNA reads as TGTGCCAGCAGTCCGCTGGGACAGGGGGTTACCTACGAGCAGTACTTC. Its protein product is CASSPLGQGVTYEQYF. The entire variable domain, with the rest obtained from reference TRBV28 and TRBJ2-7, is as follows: DVKVTQSSRYLVKRTGEKVFLECVQDMDHENMFWYRQDPGLGLRLIYFSYDVKMKEKGDIPEGYSVSREKKERFSLILESASTNQTSMYLCASSPLGQGVTYEQYFGPGTRLTVT.

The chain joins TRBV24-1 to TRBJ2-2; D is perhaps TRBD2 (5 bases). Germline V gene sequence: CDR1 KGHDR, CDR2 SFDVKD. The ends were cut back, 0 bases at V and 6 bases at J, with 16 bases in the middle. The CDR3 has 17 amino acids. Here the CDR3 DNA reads TGTGCCACCAGTGATTTGCAAGCGGCCTCATATCCCGGGGAGCTGTTTTTT. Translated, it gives CATSDLQAASYPGELFF.

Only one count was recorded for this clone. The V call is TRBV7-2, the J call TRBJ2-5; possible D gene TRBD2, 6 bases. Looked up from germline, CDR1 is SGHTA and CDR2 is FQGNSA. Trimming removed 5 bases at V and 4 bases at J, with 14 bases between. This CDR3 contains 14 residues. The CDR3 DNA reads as TGTGCCAGCAGCCCCCTCCTCGGGGGAGAGACCCAGTACTTC. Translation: CASSPLLGGETQYF.

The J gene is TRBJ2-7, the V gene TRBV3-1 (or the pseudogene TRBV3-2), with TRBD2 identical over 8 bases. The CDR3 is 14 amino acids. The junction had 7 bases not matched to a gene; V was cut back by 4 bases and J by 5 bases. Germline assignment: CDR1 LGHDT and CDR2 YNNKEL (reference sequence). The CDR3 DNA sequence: TGTGCCAGCAGCCCGGGACTAGACGTCCACGAGCAGTACTTC. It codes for CASSPGLDVHEQYF.

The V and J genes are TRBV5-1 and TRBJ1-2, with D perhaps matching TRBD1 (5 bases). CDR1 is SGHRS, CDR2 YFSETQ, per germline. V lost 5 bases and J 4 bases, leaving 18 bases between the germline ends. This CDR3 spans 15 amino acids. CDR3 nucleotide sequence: TGCGCCAGCAGTAAACCCCTACAGGAAGGCTATGGCTACACCTTC. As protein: CASSKPLQEGYGYTF.

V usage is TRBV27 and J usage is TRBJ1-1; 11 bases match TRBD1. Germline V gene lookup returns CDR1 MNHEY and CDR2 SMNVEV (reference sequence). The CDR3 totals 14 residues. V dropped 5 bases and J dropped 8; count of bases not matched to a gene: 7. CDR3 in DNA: TGTGCCAGCAGTACTCGGACAGGGGGCAAGGAAGCTTTCTTT. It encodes CASSTRTGGKEAFF.

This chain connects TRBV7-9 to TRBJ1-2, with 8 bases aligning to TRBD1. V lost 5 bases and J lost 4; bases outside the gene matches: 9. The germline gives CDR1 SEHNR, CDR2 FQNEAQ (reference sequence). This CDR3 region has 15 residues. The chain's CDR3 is CASSRGQGAIYGYTF. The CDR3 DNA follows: TGTGCCAGCAGCCGTGGTCAGGGGGCCATCTATGGCTACACCTTC.

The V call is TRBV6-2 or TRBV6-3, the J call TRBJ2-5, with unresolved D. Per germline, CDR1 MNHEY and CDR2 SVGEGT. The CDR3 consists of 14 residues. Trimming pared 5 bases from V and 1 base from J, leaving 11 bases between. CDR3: CASSNRLVQETQYF. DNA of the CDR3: TGTGCCAGCAGTAACCGGTTGGTCCAAGAGACCCAGTACTTC.

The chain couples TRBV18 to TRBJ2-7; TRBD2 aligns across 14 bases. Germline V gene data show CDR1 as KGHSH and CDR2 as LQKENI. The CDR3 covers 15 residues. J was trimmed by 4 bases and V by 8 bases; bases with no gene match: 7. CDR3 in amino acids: CASHPTSGRAYEQYF. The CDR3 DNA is TGTGCCAGCCACCCGACTAGCGGGAGGGCTTACGAGCAGTACTTC.

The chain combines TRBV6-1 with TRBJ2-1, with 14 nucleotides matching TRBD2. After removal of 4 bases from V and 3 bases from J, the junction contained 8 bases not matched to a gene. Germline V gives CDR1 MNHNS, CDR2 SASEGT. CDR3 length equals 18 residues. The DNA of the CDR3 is TGTGCCAGCAGTGTCAGACTAGCGGGGGGGAGGTTCTACAATGAGCAGTTCTTC. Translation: CASSVRLAGGRFYNEQFF.

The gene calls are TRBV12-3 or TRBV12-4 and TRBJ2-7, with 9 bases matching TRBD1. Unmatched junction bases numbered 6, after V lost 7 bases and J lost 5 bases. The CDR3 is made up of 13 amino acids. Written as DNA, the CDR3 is TGTGCCAGCAAGGGGACAGGGTCCCACGAGCAGTACTTC. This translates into CASKGTGSHEQYF.

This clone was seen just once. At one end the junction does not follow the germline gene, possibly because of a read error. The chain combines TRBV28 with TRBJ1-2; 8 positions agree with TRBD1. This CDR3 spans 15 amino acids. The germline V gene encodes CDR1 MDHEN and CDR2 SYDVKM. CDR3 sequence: CASRLYSQGAHGYTF. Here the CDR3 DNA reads TGTGCCAGCAGGTTATATTCGCAGGGGGCACATGGCTACACCTTC.

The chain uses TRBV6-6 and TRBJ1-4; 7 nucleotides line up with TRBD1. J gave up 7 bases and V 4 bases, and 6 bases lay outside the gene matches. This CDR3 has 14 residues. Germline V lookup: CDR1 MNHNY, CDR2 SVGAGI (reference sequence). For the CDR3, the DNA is TGTGCCAGCAGTTCAGACAGGGCCTCTGAAAAACTGTTTTTT. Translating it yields CASSSDRASEKLFF.

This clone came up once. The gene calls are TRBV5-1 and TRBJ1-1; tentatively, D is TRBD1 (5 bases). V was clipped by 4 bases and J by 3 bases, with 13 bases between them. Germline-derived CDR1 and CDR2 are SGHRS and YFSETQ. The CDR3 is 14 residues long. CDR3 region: CASSQTSRDTEAFF. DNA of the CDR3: TGCGCCAGCAGCCAGACTTCCAGGGACACTGAAGCTTTCTTT.

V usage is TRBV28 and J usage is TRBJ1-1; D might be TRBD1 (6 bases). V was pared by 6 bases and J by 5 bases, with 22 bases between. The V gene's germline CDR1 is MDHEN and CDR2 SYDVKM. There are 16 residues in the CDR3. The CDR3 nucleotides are TGTGCCAGCAGCTATACAGGGCAGGGTGAGTCGACTGAAGCTTTCTTT. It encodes CASSYTGQGESTEAFF.

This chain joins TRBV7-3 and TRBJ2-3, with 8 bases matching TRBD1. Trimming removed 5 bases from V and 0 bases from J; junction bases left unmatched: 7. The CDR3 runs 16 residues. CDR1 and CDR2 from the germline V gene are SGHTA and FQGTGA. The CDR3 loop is CASSNRTGPSTDTQYF. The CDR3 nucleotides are TGTGCCAGCAGCAACCGGACAGGGCCAAGCACAGATACGCAGTATTTT.

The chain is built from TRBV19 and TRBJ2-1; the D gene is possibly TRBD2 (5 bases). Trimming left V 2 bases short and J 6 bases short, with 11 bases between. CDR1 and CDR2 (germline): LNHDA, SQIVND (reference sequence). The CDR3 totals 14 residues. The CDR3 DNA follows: TGTGCCAGTAGTATATGGGGTGAGGGCAATGAGCAGTTCTTC. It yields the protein CASSIWGEGNEQFF.

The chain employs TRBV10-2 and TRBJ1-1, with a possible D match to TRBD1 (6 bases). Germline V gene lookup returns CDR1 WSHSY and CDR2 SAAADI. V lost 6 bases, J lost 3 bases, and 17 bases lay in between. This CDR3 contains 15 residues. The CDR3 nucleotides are TGCGCCAGCAGGGAATACAGGGTGGCATACACTGAAGCTTTCTTT. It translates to CASREYRVAYTEAFF.

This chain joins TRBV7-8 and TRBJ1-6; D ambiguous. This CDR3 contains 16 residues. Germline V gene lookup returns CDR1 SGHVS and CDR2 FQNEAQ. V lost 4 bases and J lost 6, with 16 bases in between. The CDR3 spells CASSYNRPGSNSPLHF. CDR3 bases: TGTGCCAGCAGCTATAACCGGCCGGGGTCTAATTCACCCCTCCACTTT.

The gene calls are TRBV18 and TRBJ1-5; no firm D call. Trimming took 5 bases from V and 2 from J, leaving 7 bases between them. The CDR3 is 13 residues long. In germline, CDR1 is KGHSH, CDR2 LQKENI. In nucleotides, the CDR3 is TGTGCCAGCTCATCCCAGGGCAATCAGCCCCAGCATTTT. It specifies CASSSQGNQPQHF. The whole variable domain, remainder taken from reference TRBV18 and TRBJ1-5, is NAGVMQNPRHLVRRRGQEARLRCSPMKGHSHVYWYRQLPEEGLKFMVYLQKENIIDESGMPKERFSAEFPKEGPSILRIQQVVRGDSAAYFCASSSQGNQPQHFGDGTRLSIL.

The CDR3 DNA is TGTGCCAGCAGTTACTCGACTAGCGGGAGCTCCTACGAGCAGTACTTC. Translation gives CASSYSTSGSSYEQYF. This chain connects TRBV6-5 to TRBJ2-7; TRBD2 matches at 12 bases. The CDR3 is 16 amino acids. The germline CDR1 and CDR2 sequences are MNHEY and SVGAGI. Germline trimming cut 0 bases from V and 0 bases from J; bases unmatched to any gene: 0.

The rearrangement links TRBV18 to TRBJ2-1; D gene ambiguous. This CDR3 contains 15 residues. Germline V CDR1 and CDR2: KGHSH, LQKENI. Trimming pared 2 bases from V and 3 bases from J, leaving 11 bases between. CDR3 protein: CASSPGQAGYNEQFF. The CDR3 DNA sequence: TGTGCCAGCTCACCAGGGCAGGCCGGCTACAATGAGCAGTTCTTC. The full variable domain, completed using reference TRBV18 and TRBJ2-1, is NAGVMQNPRHLVRRRGQEARLRCSPMKGHSHVYWYRQLPEEGLKFMVYLQKENIIDESGMPKERFSAEFPKEGPSILRIQQVVRGDSAAYFCASSPGQAGYNEQFFGPGTRLTVL.

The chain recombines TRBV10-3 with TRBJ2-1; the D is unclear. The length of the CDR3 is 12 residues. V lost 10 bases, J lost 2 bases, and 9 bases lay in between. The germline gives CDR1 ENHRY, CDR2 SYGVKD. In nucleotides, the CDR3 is TGTGCCACCAAAAATGCCTACAATGAGCAGTTCTTC. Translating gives CATKNAYNEQFF.

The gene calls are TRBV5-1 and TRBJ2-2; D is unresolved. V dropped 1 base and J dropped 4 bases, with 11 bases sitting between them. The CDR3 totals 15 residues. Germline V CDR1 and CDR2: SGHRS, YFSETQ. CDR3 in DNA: TGCGCCAGCAGCTTGTTAGACTCGCGCACCGGGGAGCTGTTTTTT. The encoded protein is CASSLLDSRTGELFF.

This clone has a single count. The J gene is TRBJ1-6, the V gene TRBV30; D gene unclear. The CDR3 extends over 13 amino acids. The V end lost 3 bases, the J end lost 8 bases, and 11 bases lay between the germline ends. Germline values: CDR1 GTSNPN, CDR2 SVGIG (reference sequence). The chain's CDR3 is CAWRPTTDSPLHF. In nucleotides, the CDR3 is TGTGCCTGGAGGCCGACAACCGATTCACCCCTCCACTTT.

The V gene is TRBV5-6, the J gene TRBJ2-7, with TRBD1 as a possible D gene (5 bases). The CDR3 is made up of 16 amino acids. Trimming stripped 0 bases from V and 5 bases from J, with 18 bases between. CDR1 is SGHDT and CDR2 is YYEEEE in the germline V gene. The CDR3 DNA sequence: TGTGCCAGCAGCTTGGTTGTGTTCGGGCAGGGCAACGAGCAGTACTTC. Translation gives CASSLVVFGQGNEQYF.

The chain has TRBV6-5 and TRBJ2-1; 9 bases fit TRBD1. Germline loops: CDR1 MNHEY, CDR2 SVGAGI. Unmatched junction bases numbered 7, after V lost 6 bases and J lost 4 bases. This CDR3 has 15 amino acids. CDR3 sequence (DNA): TGTGCCAGCAGACTGGGACAGGGTATTTACAATGAGCAGTTCTTC. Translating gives CASRLGQGIYNEQFF.